This is a list of T cell receptor beta chains from one sample in a study of CD8 T cells in Susac syndrome. Each CDR3 protein is one row after TCRdb ran MiXCR on the immunoSEQ multiplex PCR reads. This sample has under 90,000 distinct CDR3 sequences, with approximately 95% found just once. The sequencing sample was made of CD8+ T cells from PBMCs. These receptors originate from a human donor with Susac syndrome. Each CDR3 is given with its conserved first and last residue. The D gene is left open where the match is weak. Size values are once, few and many counts, or a class for expanded clones, and some rows have none.

D,V,size,J,CDR3,DNA
TRBD1,TRBV12-3/TRBV12-4,.,TRBJ1-1,CASSPQGASTEAFF,TGTGCCAGCAGTCCACAGGGGGCGAGCACTGAAGCTTTCTTT
.,TRBV20-1,.,TRBJ2-7,CSARGRSTYEQYF,TGCAGTGCTAGAGGGCGGAGTACCTACGAGCAGTACTTC
.,TRBV14,.,TRBJ1-1,CASSQDWGRTTFF,TGTGCCAGCAGCCAAGATTGGGGTCGGACGACTTTCTTT
.,TRBV2,.,TRBJ2-1,CASNRGYEQFF,TGTGCCAGCAATAGGGGGTATGAGCAGTTCTTC
TRBD2,TRBV29-1,.,TRBJ2-1,CSVEPVGSGRINEQFF,TGCAGCGTTGAGCCCGTGGGGAGCGGGAGGATCAATGAGCAGTTCTTC
TRBD2,TRBV29-1,.,TRBJ2-3,CSAGLAGAGDTQYF,TGCAGCGCCGGACTAGCGGGAGCCGGGGATACGCAGTATTTT
TRBD2,TRBV5-1,.,TRBJ2-1,CASSPPSGAYNEQFF,TGCGCCAGCAGCCCCCCTAGCGGCGCCTACAATGAGCAGTTCTTC
.,TRBV15,.,TRBJ2-5,CATSRDRGWETQYF,TGTGCCACCAGCAGAGATCGGGGCTGGGAGACCCAGTACTTC
.,TRBV6-6,.,TRBJ1-4,CASSYGHINEKLFF,TGTGCCAGCAGTTATGGACACATTAATGAAAAACTGTTTTTT
.,TRBV5-6,once,TRBJ2-6,CASSSYRDSPLSGANVLTF,TGTGCCAGCAGCTCGTACCGGGACTCCCCACTCTCTGGGGCCAACGTCCTGACTTTC
.,TRBV29-1,.,TRBJ2-1,CSVDGLRGANEQFF,TGCAGCGTTGATGGTCTGAGGGGTGCCAATGAGCAGTTCTTC
.,TRBV29-1,.,TRBJ1-1,CSVVSRNTEAFF,TGCAGCGTTGTCAGCAGGAACACTGAAGCTTTCTTT
.,TRBV20-1,.,TRBJ2-1,CSARDRAEYNEQFF,TGCAGTGCTAGAGACCGCGCCGAGTACAATGAGCAGTTCTTC
TRBD1,TRBV24-1,.,TRBJ2-1,CATSDKTGGLGGEQFF,TGTGCCACCAGTGATAAGACAGGGGGCCTAGGGGGTGAGCAGTTCTTC
.,TRBV19,.,TRBJ2-1,CASSIQWGSYNEQFF,TGTGCCAGTAGTATCCAGTGGGGCAGTTACAATGAGCAGTTCTTC
TRBD2,TRBV7-2,few,TRBJ2-3,CASSWASGTPDTQYF,TGTGCCAGCAGCTGGGCTAGCGGAACCCCAGATACGCAGTATTTT
TRBD1,TRBV24-1,.,TRBJ2-1,CATSEGTDYNEQFF,TGTGCCACCAGTGAGGGGACAGACTACAATGAGCAGTTCTTC
TRBD1,TRBV5-6,.,TRBJ1-1,CASEQGEEAFF,TGTGCCAGCGAACAGGGGGAGGAAGCTTTCTTT
.,TRBV30,.,TRBJ1-4,CAWRGKGTEKLFF,TGTGCCTGGAGGGGGAAGGGGACTGAAAAACTGTTTTTT
TRBD2,TRBV2,.,TRBJ2-3,CASSEPSGSTDTQYF,TGTGCCAGCAGTGAACCTAGCGGTAGCACAGATACGCAGTATTTT
TRBD2,TRBV20-1,once,TRBJ2-7,CSARGLAGGLDEQYF,TGCAGTGCTAGAGGGTTAGCGGGAGGCCTCGACGAGCAGTACTTC
.,TRBV4-3,.,TRBJ2-5,CASSLELGATQETQYF,TGCGCCAGCAGCCTCGAACTGGGGGCGACCCAAGAGACCCAGTACTTC
.,TRBV20-1,.,TRBJ1-1,CSARGWTYMNTEAFF,TGCAGTGCTAGGGGGTGGACATACATGAACACTGAAGCTTTCTTT